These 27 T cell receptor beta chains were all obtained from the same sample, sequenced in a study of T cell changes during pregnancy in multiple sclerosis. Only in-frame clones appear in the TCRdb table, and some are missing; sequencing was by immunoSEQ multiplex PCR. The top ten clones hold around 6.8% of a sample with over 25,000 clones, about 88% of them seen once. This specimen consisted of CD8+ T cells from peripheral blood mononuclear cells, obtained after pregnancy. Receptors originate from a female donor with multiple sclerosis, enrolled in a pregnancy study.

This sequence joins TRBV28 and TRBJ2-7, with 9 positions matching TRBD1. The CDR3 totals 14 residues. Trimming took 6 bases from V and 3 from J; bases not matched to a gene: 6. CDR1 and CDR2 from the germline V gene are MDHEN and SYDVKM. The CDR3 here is CASSGTGFGYEQYF. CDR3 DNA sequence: TGTGCCAGCAGCGGGACAGGGTTCGGCTACGAGCAGTACTTC. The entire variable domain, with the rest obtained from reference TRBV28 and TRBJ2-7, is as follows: DVKVTQSSRYLVKRTGEKVFLECVQDMDHENMFWYRQDPGLGLRLIYFSYDVKMKEKGDIPEGYSVSREKKERFSLILESASTNQTSMYLCASSGTGFGYEQYFGPGTRLTVT.

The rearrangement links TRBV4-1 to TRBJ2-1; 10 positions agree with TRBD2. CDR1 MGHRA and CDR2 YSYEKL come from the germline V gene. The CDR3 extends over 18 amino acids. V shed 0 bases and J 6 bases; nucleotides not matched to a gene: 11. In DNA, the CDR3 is TGCGCCAGCAGCCAAGATCTTCTAGCGGGAGATTCGTTCAATGAGCAGTTCTTC. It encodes CASSQDLLAGDSFNEQFF.

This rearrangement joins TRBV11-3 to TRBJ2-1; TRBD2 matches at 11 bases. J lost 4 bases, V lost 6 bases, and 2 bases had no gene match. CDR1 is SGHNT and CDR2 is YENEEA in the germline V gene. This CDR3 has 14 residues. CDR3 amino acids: CASRGLADYNEQFF. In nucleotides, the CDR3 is TGTGCCAGCAGGGGACTAGCGGATTACAATGAGCAGTTCTTC.

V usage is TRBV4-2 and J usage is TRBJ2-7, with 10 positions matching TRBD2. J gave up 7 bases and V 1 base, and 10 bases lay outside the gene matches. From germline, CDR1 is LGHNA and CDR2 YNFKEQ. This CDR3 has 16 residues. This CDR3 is CASSQGSLAGVVEQYF. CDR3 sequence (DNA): TGTGCCAGCAGCCAAGGAAGTCTAGCGGGAGTAGTGGAGCAGTACTTC.

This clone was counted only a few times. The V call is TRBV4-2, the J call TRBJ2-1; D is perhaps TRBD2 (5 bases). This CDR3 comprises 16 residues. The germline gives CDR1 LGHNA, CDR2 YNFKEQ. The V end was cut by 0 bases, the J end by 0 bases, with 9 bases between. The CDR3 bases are TGTGCCAGCAGCCAAGATAGTGGGAGCTCCTACAATGAGCAGTTCTTC. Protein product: CASSQDSGSSYNEQFF.

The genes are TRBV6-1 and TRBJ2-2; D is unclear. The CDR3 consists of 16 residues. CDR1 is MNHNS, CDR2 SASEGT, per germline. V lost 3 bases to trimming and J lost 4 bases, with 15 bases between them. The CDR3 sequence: CASSDFVDTSTGELFF. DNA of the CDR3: TGTGCCAGCAGTGATTTCGTAGACACCTCCACCGGGGAGCTGTTTTTT.

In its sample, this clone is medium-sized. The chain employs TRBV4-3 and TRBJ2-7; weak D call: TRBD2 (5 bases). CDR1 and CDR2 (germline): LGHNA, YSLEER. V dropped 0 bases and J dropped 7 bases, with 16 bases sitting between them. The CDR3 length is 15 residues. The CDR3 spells CASSQDREALWEQYF. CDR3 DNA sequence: TGCGCCAGCAGCCAAGATCGGGAAGCGCTCTGGGAGCAGTACTTC.

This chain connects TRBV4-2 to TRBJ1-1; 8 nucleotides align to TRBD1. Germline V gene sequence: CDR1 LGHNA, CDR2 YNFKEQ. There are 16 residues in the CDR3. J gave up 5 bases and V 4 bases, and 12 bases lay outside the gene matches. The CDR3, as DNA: TGTGCCAGCAGCCTCGACCCACTAACAGGGGGTACTGAAGCTTTCTTT. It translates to CASSLDPLTGGTEAFF.

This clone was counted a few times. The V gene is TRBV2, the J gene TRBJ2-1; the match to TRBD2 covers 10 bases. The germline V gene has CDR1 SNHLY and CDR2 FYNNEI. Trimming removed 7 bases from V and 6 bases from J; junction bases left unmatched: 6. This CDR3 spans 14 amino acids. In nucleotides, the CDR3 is TGTGCCAGCAATCTAGCGGGAGCTGGCAATGAGCAGTTCTTC. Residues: CASNLAGAGNEQFF. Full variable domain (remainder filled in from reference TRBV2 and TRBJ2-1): EPEVTQTPSHQVTQMGQEVILRCVPISNHLYFYWYRQILGQKVEFLVSFYNNEISEKSEIFDDQFSVERPDGSNFTLKIRSTKLEDSAMYFCASNLAGAGNEQFFGPGTRLTVL.

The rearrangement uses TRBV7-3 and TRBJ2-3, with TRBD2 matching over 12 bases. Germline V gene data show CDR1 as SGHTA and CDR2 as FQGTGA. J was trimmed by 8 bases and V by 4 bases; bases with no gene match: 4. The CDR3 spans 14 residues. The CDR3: CASSSGLAGSTQYF. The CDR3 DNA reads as TGTGCCAGCAGCTCGGGACTAGCGGGTTCTACGCAGTATTTT.

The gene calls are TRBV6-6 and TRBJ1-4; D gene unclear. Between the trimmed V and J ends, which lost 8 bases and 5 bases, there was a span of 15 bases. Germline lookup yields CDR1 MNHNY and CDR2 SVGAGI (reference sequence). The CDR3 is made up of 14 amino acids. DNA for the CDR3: TGTGCCAGCTATGTTGGCAGAGCGAATGAAAAACTGTTTTTT. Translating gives CASYVGRANEKLFF.

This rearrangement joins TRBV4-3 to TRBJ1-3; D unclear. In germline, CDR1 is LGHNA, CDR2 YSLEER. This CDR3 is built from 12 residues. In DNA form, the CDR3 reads TGCGCTAGTCGGGATACAGGAAACACCATATATTTT. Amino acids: CASRDTGNTIYF.

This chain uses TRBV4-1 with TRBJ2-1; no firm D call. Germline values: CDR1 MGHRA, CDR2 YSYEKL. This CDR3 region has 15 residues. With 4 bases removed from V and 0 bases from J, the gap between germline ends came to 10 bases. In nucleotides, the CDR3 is TGCGCCAGCAGCCCCCCGGAGAGCTCCTACAATGAGCAGTTCTTC. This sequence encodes CASSPPESSYNEQFF.

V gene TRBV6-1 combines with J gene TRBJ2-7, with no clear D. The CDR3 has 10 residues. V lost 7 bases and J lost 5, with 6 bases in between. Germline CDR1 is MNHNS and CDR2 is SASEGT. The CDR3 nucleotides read TGTGCCAGCAAAATCGACGAGCAGTACTTC. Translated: CASKIDEQYF.

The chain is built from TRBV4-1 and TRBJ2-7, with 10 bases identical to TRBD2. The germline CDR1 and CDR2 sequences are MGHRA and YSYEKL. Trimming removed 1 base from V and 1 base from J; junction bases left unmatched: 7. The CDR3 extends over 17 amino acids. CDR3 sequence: CASSQGASGGPSYEQYF. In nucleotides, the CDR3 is TGCGCCAGCAGCCAAGGAGCTAGCGGGGGCCCGTCCTACGAGCAGTACTTC.

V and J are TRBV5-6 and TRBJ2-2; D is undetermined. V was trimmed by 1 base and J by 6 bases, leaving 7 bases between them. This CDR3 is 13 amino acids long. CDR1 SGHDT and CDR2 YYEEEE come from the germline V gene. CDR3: CASSLTGAGELFF. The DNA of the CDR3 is TGTGCCAGCAGCTTGACCGGAGCCGGGGAGCTGTTTTTT.

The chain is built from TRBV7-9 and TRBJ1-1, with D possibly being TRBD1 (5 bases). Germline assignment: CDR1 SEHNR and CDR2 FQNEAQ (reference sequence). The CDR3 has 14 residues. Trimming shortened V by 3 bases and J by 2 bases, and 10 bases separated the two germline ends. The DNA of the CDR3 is TGTGCCAGCAGCTTGGGGGACTTAAACACTGAAGCTTTCTTT. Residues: CASSLGDLNTEAFF.

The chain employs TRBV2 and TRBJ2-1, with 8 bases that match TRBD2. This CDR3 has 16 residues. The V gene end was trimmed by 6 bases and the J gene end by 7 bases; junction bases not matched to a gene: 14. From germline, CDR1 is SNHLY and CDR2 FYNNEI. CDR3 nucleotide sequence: TGTGCCAGCAGGGACCCAGCGGGAGTATCATTGAATGAGCAGTTCTTC. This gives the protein CASRDPAGVSLNEQFF.

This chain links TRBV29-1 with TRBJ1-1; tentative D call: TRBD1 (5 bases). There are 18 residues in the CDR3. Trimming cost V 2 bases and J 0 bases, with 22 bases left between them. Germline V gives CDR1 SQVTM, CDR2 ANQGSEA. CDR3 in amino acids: CSVERWPWGEPMNTEAFF. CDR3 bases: TGCAGCGTTGAAAGGTGGCCGTGGGGGGAGCCCATGAACACTGAAGCTTTCTTT.

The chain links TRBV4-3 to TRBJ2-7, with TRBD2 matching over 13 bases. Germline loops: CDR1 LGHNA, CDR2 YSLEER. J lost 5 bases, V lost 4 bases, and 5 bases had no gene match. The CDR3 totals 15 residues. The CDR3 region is CASSPRLAGGHEQYF. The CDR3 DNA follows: TGCGCCAGCAGCCCGCGACTAGCGGGAGGCCACGAGCAGTACTTC.

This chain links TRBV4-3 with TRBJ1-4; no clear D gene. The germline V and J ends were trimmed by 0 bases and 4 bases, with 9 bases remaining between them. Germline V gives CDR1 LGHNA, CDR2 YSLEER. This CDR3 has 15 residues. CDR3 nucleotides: TGCGCCAGCAGCCAAGATTGGGAGGGTAATGAAAAACTGTTTTTT. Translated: CASSQDWEGNEKLFF.

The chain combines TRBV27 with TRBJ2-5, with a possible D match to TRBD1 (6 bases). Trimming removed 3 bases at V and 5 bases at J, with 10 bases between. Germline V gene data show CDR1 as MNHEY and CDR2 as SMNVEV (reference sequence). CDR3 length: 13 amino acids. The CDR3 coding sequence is TGTGCCAGCAGTTTTAAGGGGGTCGAGACCCAGTACTTC. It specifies CASSFKGVETQYF.

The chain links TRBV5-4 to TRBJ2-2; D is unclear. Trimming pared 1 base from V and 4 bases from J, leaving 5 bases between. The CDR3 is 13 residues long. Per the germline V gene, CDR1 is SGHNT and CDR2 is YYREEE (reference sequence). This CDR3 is CASSLLSTGELFF. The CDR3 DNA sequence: TGTGCCAGCAGCTTGTTGAGCACCGGGGAGCTGTTTTTT.

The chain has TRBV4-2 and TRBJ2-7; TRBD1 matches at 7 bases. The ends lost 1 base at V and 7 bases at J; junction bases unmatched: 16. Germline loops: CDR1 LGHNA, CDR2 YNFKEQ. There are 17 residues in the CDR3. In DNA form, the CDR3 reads TGTGCCAGCAGCCAAGTAATTTTGCGGACAGGATCGGAAGAGCAGTACTTC. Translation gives CASSQVILRTGSEEQYF.

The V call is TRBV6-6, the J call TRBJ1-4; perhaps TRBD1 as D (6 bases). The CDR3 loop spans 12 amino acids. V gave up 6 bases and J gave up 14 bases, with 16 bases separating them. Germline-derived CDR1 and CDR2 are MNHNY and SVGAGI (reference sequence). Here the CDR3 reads CASSQGIQFLFF. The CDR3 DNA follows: TGTGCCAGCAGCCAGGGGATTCAATTTCTGTTTTTT.

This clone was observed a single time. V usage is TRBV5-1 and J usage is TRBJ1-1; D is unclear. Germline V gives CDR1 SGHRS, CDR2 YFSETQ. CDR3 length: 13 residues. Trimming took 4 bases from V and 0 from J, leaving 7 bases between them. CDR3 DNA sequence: TGCGCCAGCAGCAGGGAGTTGAACACTGAAGCTTTCTTT. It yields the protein CASSRELNTEAFF.

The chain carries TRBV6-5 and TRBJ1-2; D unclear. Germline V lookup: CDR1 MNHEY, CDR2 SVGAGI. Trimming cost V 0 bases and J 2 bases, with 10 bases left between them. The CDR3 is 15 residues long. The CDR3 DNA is TGTGCCAGCAGTTACTCGATGATGGCCAACTATGGCTACACCTTC. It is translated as CASSYSMMANYGYTF.